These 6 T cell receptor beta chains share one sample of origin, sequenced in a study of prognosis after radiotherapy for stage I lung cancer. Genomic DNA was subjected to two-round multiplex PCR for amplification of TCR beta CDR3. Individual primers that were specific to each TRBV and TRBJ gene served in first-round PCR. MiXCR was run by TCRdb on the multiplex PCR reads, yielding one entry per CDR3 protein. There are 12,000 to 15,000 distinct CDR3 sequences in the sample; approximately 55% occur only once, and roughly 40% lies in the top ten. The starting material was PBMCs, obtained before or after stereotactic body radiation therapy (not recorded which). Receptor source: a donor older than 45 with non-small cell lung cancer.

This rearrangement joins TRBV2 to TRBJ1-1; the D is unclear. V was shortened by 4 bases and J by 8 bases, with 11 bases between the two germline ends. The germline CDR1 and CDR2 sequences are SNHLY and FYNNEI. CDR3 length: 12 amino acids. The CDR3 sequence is CASSGCQPEAFF. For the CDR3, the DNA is TGTGCCAGCAGTGGTTGTCAACCCGAAGCTTTCTTT.

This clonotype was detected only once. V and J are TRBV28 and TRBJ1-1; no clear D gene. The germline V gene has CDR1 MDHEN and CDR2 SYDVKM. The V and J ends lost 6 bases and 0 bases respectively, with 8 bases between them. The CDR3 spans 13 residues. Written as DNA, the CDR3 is TGTGCCAGCAGCCCCACCTTGAACACTGAAGCTTTCTTT. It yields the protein CASSPTLNTEAFF.

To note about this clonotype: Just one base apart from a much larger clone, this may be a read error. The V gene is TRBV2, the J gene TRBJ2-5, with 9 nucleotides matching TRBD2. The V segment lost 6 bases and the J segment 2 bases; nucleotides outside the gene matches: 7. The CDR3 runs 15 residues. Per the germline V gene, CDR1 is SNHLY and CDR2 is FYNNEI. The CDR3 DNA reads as TGTGCCAGCAGACGAGGGGCGGGGGGGCAAGAGACCCAGTACTTC. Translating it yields CASRRGAGGQETQYF.

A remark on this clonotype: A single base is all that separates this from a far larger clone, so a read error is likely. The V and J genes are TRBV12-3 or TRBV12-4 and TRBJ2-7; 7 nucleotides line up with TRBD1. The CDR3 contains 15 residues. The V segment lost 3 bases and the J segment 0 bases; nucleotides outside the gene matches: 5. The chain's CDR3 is CASSFSSGGSYEQYF. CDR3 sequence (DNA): TGTGCCAGCAGTTTTTCGTCAGGGGGCTCCTACGAGCAGTACTTC.

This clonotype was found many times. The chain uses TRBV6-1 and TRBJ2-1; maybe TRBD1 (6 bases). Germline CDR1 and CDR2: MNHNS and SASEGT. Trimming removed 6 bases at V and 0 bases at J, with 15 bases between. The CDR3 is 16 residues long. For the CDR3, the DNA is TGTGCCAGCAGATCTGAGGGACACCTCTCCTACAATGAGCAGTTCTTC. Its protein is CASRSEGHLSYNEQFF.

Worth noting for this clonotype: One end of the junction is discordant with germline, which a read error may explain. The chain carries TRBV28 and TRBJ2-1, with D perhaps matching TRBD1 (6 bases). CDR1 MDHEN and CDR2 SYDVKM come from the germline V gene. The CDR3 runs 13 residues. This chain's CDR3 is CASSSPVGGEESF. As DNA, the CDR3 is TGTGCCAGCAGTTCCCCTGTAGGGGGTGAGGAGTCCTTC.